This TCR beta chain was obtained from a study of tumor-infiltrating lymphocytes in primary liver carcinoma (dated by TCRdb to 2015 to 2018). Concerning the study at large: The five patients, three men and two women aged 30 to 69 years, had hepatocellular carcinoma (four) or combined HCC and intrahepatic cholangiocarcinoma (one). To link TCRbeta repertoire diversity to the local molecular phenotype, the approximately 26 tumor region samples were profiled with Agilent mRNA microarrays. A total of roughly 35 specimens from 5 patients, comprising approximately 25 tumor regions, 5 adjacent noncancerous liver tissues and 5 peripheral blood samples, were covered by TCRbeta repertoire sequencing. High reproducibility was observed for the technical replicate repertoires, with mean shared-clone rates approximately 0.9 and correlation coefficients above 0.95. The five patients had tumors staged T1-T3 N0M0, with maximum diameters ranging from roughly 4 to 10 cm. For each liver tumor, the study sampled five regions along with adjacent normal tissue and blood, and applied TCRbeta repertoire sequencing, expression microarrays and whole-exome sequencing. Each sample produced roughly 3.65 to 7.5 million productive TCRbeta reads, and read depth showed no significant difference between tissue types.

The CDR3 is 11 residues long, counting both termini. The read is trimmed to its CDR3 DNA, 33 bases read in frame from base 1. V is pared back by 4 bases and J by 7 bases, with 5 bases lying between the germline termini. Based on the germline V gene, the CDR1 and CDR2 sequences are MGHRA and YSYEKL. Without any cell sorting, total RNA and DNA were co-extracted from about 21-30 mg of bulk tissue using the AllPrep DNA/RNA mini kit. Between November 2015 and early 2016, five patients in China with histopathologically diagnosed primary liver carcinoma had surgical resection. At the time of sampling, the patients were treatment-naive and had chronic HBV infection. Each tumor was sampled at five spatially separated regions: the superior, inferior, left-lateral and right-lateral poles and the tumor centre. More than 80% viable tumor cells were found by histology in every tumor sample. Pieces of fresh tumor and adjacent tissue were cut in half, with one half kept in RNAlater at -80 degrees C and the other half sent for histology.

With regard to this clonotype: Its antigen target is currently unknown. As the CDR3 is not closed by the conserved phenylalanine or tryptophan, this likely results from a read error.

General conclusions and limits of the study: Only roughly 7-24% of top clones appeared in all five regions of a tumor, which suggests that tumor-infiltrating T cells are spatially heterogeneous. Only the TCR beta chain was sequenced, which likely underestimates true repertoire diversity because unpaired alpha chains were not captured. A significantly larger repertoire fraction was made up by the top 250 clones in tumors than in blood (p = 0.039). Only a few patients were included in the study, and the authors note that the findings should be validated in a larger study. Comparison of CD4+ and CD8+ T cell repertoires was precluded by the use of bulk unsorted samples. Consistent with antigen-driven expansion, pairs of tumor regions showed higher repertoire overlap (mean roughly 36%) than either tumor-adjacent pairs (about 17%) or tumor-blood pairs (about 15%).

A constant-region primer and ProtoScript II reverse transcriptase were used to reverse-transcribe TCRbeta-specific cDNA from 500 ng total RNA. TCRbeta libraries were built with three nested multiplex PCR rounds, a slightly modified ARM-PCR procedure. Multiplex TRBV1-TRBV30 forward primers and a Cbeta reverse primer were used in the first two PCR rounds, each of which was run for around 10 cycles. Sample barcodes and Illumina adapters were added in a final 25-cycle PCR using Deep VentR polymerase. Before sequencing, amplicons of 200-500 bp were purified from gel using a QIAquick gel extraction kit. An Illumina HiSeq 2500 was used to sequence the TCRbeta amplicons, generating 250-bp paired-end reads. The study's own analysis went as follows. Trimmomatic v0.33 was used to quality-trim the reads, and FLASH v1.2.11 was used to merge paired reads so that full CDR3 sequences could be recovered. V, D and J germline segments were assigned to the rearranged TCRbeta sequences by MiGEC v1.2.1b. Clonotype statistics, along with Shannon-Wiener diversity indices, were calculated using VDJtools v1.0.0. To reduce sampling bias, subsequent analyses other than the diversity analysis used only the 250 most abundant clonotypes in each sample. TCRdb reprocessed the public reads (quality trimming at Q25 with fastp, clone calling with MiXCR) and kept in-frame beta chains. Each CDR3 protein appears once, grouped with its most common genes and DNA. These V and J calls rely on TCRdb rather than the paper's analysis. The sample table lists roughly 100,000 distinct CDR3 sequences, around two thirds of them with a count of one. The ten most abundant clones make up over 7.5% of the sample.

This sequence originates from an older woman with primary liver carcinoma and hepatitis B virus infection. This receptor chain uses TRBV4-1 and TRBJ1-3; the D gene remains uncertain. The sequenced material came from liver tumor tissue from sampling region 5. Interpreted using the paper, the cell subset or site label stands for: tumor region T5, tumor centre. In nucleotides, the sequence is TGCGCCAGCAGCCGAGGGAACACCATATATTAT. It specifies CASSRGNTIYY.